The 26 T cell receptor beta chains below come from one sample, sequenced in a study of blood T cell repertoires in COVID-19. Assay: immunoSEQ multiplex PCR; the TCRdb copy retains only in-frame clones and omits some. This repertoire shows about 78,000 clones, around 91% found once; its top ten account for 0.95% to 1.3%. Source material: peripheral blood. The receptors come from a woman aged 50 to 65 in a cohort sampled during active COVID-19.

The V and J genes are TRBV21-1 and TRBJ2-7; the DNA was not used to check the table's D call, TRBD1. TRBV21-1 is listed as a pseudogene. CDR3 length: 18 amino acids. CDR3 sequence: CASSRILDPGGSTYEQYF. The CDR3 bases are TGTGCCAGCAGCAGAATTCTCGACCCAGGGGGCTCAACCTACGAGCAGTACTTC.

The chain has TRBV18 and TRBJ2-2, with TRBD1 as a possible D gene (6 bases). V lost 2 bases and J lost 1, with 8 bases in between. This CDR3 comprises 15 residues. CDR1 and CDR2 from the germline V gene are KGHSH and LQKENI. CDR3 in DNA: TGTGCCAGCTCACCAGGACAGCAGAACACCGGGGAGCTGTTTTTT. This encodes CASSPGQQNTGELFF.

This chain connects TRBV7-3 to TRBJ2-6, with D perhaps TRBD2 (5 bases). Trimming removed 2 bases from V and 2 bases from J, with 13 bases in between. Germline CDR1 reads SGHTA; CDR2 reads FQGTGA. The CDR3 contains 17 residues. CDR3 sequence reads: CASSLFPGSAGANVLTF. As DNA, the CDR3 is TGTGCCAGCAGCTTATTCCCGGGAAGCGCTGGGGCCAACGTCCTGACTTTC.

The chain carries TRBV18 and TRBJ2-1, with 10 positions matching TRBD2. Looked up from germline, CDR1 is KGHSH and CDR2 is LQKENI. The length of the CDR3 is 18 residues. V dropped 1 base and J dropped 5; count of bases not matched to a gene: 11. CDR3 in DNA: TGTGCCAGCTCACCACAGGGATCGGGACTAGCGAGCAACAATGAGCAGTTCTTC. Encoded protein: CASSPQGSGLASNNEQFF. Full variable domain (missing parts from reference TRBV18 and TRBJ2-1): NAGVMQNPRHLVRRRGQEARLRCSPMKGHSHVYWYRQLPEEGLKFMVYLQKENIIDESGMPKERFSAEFPKEGPSILRIQQVVRGDSAAYFCASSPQGSGLASNNEQFFGPGTRLTVL.

The rearrangement links TRBV24-1 to TRBJ2-3, with D possibly matching TRBD1 (6 bases). Germline lookup yields CDR1 KGHDR and CDR2 SFDVKD. Trimming cost V 3 bases and J 4 bases, with 22 bases left between them. The CDR3 contains 18 residues. The CDR3 region has the DNA TGTGCCACCAGTGATCGACTGAGAGGACAGAGCAAGGCAGATACGCAGTATTTT. Its protein product is CATSDRLRGQSKADTQYF.

The chain uses TRBV27 and TRBJ1-5, with D maybe TRBD1 (6 bases). Per the germline V gene, CDR1 is MNHEY and CDR2 is SMNVEV (reference sequence). This CDR3 is built from 15 residues. The ends were cut back, 6 bases at V and 0 bases at J, with 12 bases in the middle. CDR3 amino acids: CASRGTSYSNQPQHF. CDR3 bases: TGTGCCAGCAGGGGGACATCCTATAGCAATCAGCCCCAGCATTTT.

This chain joins TRBV9 and TRBJ1-1; no firm D call. The V end was cut by 4 bases, the J end by 4 bases, with 17 bases between. CDR3 length equals 15 residues. Germline V gene data show CDR1 as SGDLS and CDR2 as YYNGEE. The chain's CDR3 is CASSMDVGEVTEAFF. CDR3 sequence (DNA): TGTGCCAGCAGCATGGATGTGGGAGAGGTCACTGAAGCTTTCTTT.

The rearrangement links TRBV6-1 to TRBJ2-4, with 7 positions matching TRBD2. V lost 3 bases to trimming and J lost 5 bases; unmatched junction nucleotides: 7. The CDR3 extends over 15 amino acids. Germline V gene data show CDR1 as MNHNS and CDR2 as SASEGT. CDR3 nucleotides: TGTGCCAGCAGTGATCCGGGGGGACGGGAAAACATTCAGTACTTC. Translating gives CASSDPGGRENIQYF.

The chain links TRBV30 to TRBJ2-3, with no clear D. Trimming shortened V by 1 base and J by 2 bases, and 13 bases separated the two germline ends. Germline assignment: CDR1 GTSNPN and CDR2 SVGIG (reference sequence). This CDR3 is 15 amino acids long. CDR3 sequence: CAWSALATPTDTQYF. The CDR3 DNA reads as TGTGCCTGGAGTGCCTTAGCTACCCCCACAGATACGCAGTATTTT.

This clone was picked up one time. V is TRBV16 and J is TRBJ1-2; TRBD1 aligns across 7 bases. Germline V lookup: CDR1 KGHSY, CDR2 FQNENV. The CDR3 consists of 14 residues. The V segment lost 2 bases and the J segment 4 bases; nucleotides outside the gene matches: 4. The CDR3 loop is CASSQAGQIYGYTF. DNA for the CDR3: TGTGCCAGCAGCCAAGCGGGACAGATCTATGGCTACACCTTC.

This chain links TRBV19 with TRBJ2-5, with 9 bases that match TRBD1. V lost 4 bases, J lost 7 bases, and 4 bases stayed unmatched. Germline V gene sequence: CDR1 LNHDA, CDR2 SQIVND (reference sequence). The CDR3 extends over 13 amino acids. CDR3 in DNA: TGTGCCAGTAGTAGACAGGGGGGAGGGACCCAGTACTTC. Amino acid sequence: CASSRQGGGTQYF.

V is TRBV4-1 and J is TRBJ2-2; 7 nucleotides match TRBD1. The CDR3 is 18 amino acids. With 1 base clipped from V and 6 bases from J, the junction kept 14 bases outside the gene matches. Germline CDR1 reads MGHRA; CDR2 reads YSYEKL. The CDR3 loop reads CASSQGSQAGGRAGELFF. The CDR3 DNA reads TGCGCCAGCAGCCAAGGGTCACAAGCAGGGGGTCGGGCCGGGGAGCTGTTTTTT.

The chain uses TRBV11-2 and TRBJ1-2, with D perhaps matching TRBD1 (5 bases). The V end lost 8 bases, the J end lost 2 bases, and 12 bases lay between the germline ends. Germline V gives CDR1 SGHAT, CDR2 FQNNGV. The CDR3 has 13 amino acids. CDR3 in amino acids: CASRGEGNYGYTF. Here the CDR3 DNA reads TGTGCCAGCCGGGGGGAAGGAAACTATGGCTACACCTTC.

V is TRBV5-1 and J is TRBJ2-7; a weak D match, TRBD2 (6 bases). The CDR3 covers 14 residues. The germline V gene encodes CDR1 SGHRS and CDR2 YFSETQ. Trimming removed 4 bases from V and 0 bases from J, with 11 bases in between. The chain's CDR3 is CASSGGTVSYEQYF. CDR3 bases: TGCGCCAGCAGCGGCGGGACTGTCTCCTACGAGCAGTACTTC.

For the CDR3, the DNA is TGTGCCAGCAGCCAAGATAGGGGGCTAGGGAATGGTGGCTACACCTTC. This translates into CASSQDRGLGNGGYTF. J is TRBJ1-2 and V is TRBV28; 7 bases match TRBD1. Germline lookup yields CDR1 MDHEN and CDR2 SYDVKM. This CDR3 has 16 amino acids. Germline trimming cut 6 bases from V and 7 bases from J; bases unmatched to any gene: 17.

Note on this clone: Other DNA sequences of this sample code for an identical CDR3. The V call is TRBV6-5, the J call TRBJ1-1, with D perhaps matching TRBD1 (5 bases). Trimming pared 6 bases from V and 1 base from J, leaving 6 bases between. This CDR3 is 12 amino acids long. CDR1 and CDR2 from the germline V gene are MNHEY and SVGAGI. The CDR3 DNA follows: TGTGCCAGCAGCCAGGGGAACACTGAAGCTTTCTTT. Residues: CASSQGNTEAFF.

The rearrangement links TRBV18 to TRBJ2-5; 7 bases map to TRBD2. Looked up from germline, CDR1 is KGHSH and CDR2 is LQKENI. Trimming cost V 6 bases and J 2 bases; bases outside gene matches: 12. CDR3 size: 16 residues. Written as DNA, the CDR3 is TGTGCCAGCTCGCCAAGTCCGGGACTATATCAAGAGACCCAGTACTTC. Encoded protein: CASSPSPGLYQETQYF.

V is TRBV11-2 and J is TRBJ2-7; tentatively, D is TRBD2 (6 bases). CDR3 length: 13 amino acids. Looked up from germline, CDR1 is SGHAT and CDR2 is FQNNGV. Trimming removed 5 bases from V and 7 bases from J, with 15 bases in between. In DNA form, the CDR3 reads TGTGCCAGCAGCGAAGGCGGGATGAGGGAGCAGTACTTC. Its translation is CASSEGGMREQYF.

The genes are TRBV10-3 and TRBJ2-7; 8 positions agree with TRBD1. The V gene end was trimmed by 6 bases and the J gene end by 7 bases; junction bases not matched to a gene: 11. The V gene's germline CDR1 is ENHRY and CDR2 SYGVKD. The CDR3 is 14 amino acids. DNA for the CDR3: TGTGCCATCAGGGTGACAGGGGATCGGCGAGAGCAGTACTTC. This gives the protein CAIRVTGDRREQYF.

This CDR3 reads CAWSLADSPLHF. For the CDR3, the DNA is TGTGCCTGGAGCCTAGCGGATTCACCCCTCCACTTT. V and J are TRBV30 and TRBJ1-6; D remains ambiguous. V was trimmed by 3 bases and J by 8 bases, leaving 8 bases between them. The CDR3 totals 12 residues. Germline loops: CDR1 GTSNPN, CDR2 SVGIG (reference sequence).

The chain uses TRBV7-9 and TRBJ2-6, with 7 bases fitting TRBD1. Germline V lookup: CDR1 SEHNR, CDR2 FQNEAQ (reference sequence). The CDR3 runs 15 residues. V was clipped by 1 base and J by 15 bases; unmatched bases: 12. CDR3 in DNA: TGTGCCAGCAGCTTAGGGTGGGGACAGCCTGATGACCTGACTTTC. It translates to CASSLGWGQPDDLTF.

The V call is TRBV18, the J call TRBJ1-5, with D perhaps matching TRBD1 (6 bases). This CDR3 has 16 residues. CDR1 and CDR2 from the germline V gene are KGHSH and LQKENI. V dropped 2 bases and J dropped 7 bases, with 18 bases sitting between them. Here the CDR3 DNA reads TGTGCCAGCTCACCAGAGACAGGCGCTTCGCGGCAGCCCCAGCATTTT. Translation: CASSPETGASRQPQHF.

The chain couples TRBV30 to TRBJ2-7; 7 nucleotides match TRBD2. The CDR3 runs 13 residues. The V segment lost 6 bases and the J segment 4 bases; nucleotides outside the gene matches: 9. The germline gives CDR1 GTSNPN, CDR2 SVGIG (reference sequence). In DNA form, the CDR3 reads TGTGCCTGTTCAAGGGACTACCCTTACGAGCAGTACTTC. It specifies CACSRDYPYEQYF.

This rearrangement joins TRBV27 to TRBJ2-7, with TRBD1 matching over 11 bases. The CDR3 totals 16 residues. The junction had 10 bases not matched to a gene; V was cut back by 5 bases and J by 4 bases. Germline CDR1 is MNHEY and CDR2 is SMNVEV (reference sequence). Written as DNA, the CDR3 is TGTGCCAGCAGTACTGGGACAGGGGGGTTTTTGTACGAGCAGTACTTC. Amino acids: CASSTGTGGFLYEQYF.

The gene calls are TRBV6-4 and TRBJ2-3, with 7 nucleotides matching TRBD2. With 4 bases clipped from V and 5 bases from J, the junction kept 3 bases outside the gene matches. This CDR3 spans 13 amino acids. The germline V gene encodes CDR1 MRHNA and CDR2 SNTAGT. Written as DNA, the CDR3 is TGTGCCAGCAGTGTGCGGGAGTTAGATACGCAGTATTTT. This translates into CASSVRELDTQYF.

This sequence joins TRBV13 and TRBJ2-5; a possible D gene is TRBD2 (6 bases). Germline V gene data show CDR1 as PRHDT and CDR2 as FYEKMQ (reference sequence). Trimming pared 2 bases from V and 4 bases from J, leaving 14 bases between. There are 15 residues in the CDR3. CDR3 nucleotide sequence: TGTGCCAGCAGCTTAAGACGGGAGTGGGGAGAGACCCAGTACTTC. Encoded protein: CASSLRREWGETQYF.